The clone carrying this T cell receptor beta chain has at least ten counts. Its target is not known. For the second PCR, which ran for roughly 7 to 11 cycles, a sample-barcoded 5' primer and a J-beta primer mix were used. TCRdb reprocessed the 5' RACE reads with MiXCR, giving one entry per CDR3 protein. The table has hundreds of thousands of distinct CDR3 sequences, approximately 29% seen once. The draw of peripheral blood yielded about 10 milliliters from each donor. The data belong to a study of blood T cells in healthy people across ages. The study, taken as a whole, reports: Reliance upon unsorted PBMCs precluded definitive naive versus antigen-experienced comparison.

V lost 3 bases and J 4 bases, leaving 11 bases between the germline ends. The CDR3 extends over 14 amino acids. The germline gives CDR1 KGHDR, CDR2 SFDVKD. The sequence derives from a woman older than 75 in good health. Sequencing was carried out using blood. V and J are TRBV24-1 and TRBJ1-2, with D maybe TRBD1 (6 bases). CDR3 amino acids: CATSDGTGFYGYTF. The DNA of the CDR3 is TGTGCCACCAGTGATGGTACAGGGTTCTATGGCTACACCTTC.